Listed below are T cell receptor beta chains from one sample, sequenced in a study of blood T cell repertoires in COVID-19. TCRdb's copy holds only in-frame clones and misses some; the assay was immunoSEQ multiplex PCR. The data hold some 64,000 clones, with 60% to 80% observed a single time. Specimen: peripheral blood. These receptors originate from a woman aged 55-69 years with acute or convalescent COVID-19. CDR3s include the opening cysteine and the closing phenylalanine or tryptophan. D genes are given only for firm matches. For some rows the clone size is stated as once, few or many, or as a class when expanded; others skip it.

TRBD2,TRBV4-1,NA,TRBJ2-3,CASSQDGTSGGADTQYF,TGCGCCAGCAGCCAAGACGGAACTAGCGGGGGGGCAGATACGCAGTATTTT
NA,TRBV7-2,NA,TRBJ1-3,CASSLARIPSGNTIYF,TGTGCCAGCAGCTTAGCGCGGATTCCCTCTGGAAACACCATATATTTT
TRBD2,TRBV11-2,once,TRBJ2-3,CASSLGQRGARDTQYF,TGTGCCAGCAGCTTAGGTCAGCGGGGGGCCAGGGATACGCAGTATTTT
NA,TRBV6-2/TRBV6-3,NA,TRBJ2-2,CASSYKGAGELFF,TGTGCCAGCAGTTACAAGGGGGCCGGGGAGCTGTTTTTT
TRBD1,TRBV5-1,NA,TRBJ1-1,CASSLEPGQKTEAFF,TGCGCCAGCAGCTTGGAACCGGGACAGAAGACTGAAGCTTTCTTT
NA,TRBV20-1,medium-sized,TRBJ2-5,CSGENQETQYF,TGCAGTGGAGAGAATCAAGAGACCCAGTACTTC
NA,TRBV4-1,NA,TRBJ2-7,CASSQSGGYEQYF,TGCGCCAGCAGCCAAAGCGGCGGCTACGAGCAGTACTTC
NA,TRBV11-1,NA,TRBJ2-2,CASSLEWGPDTGELFF,TGTGCCAGCAGCTTAGAATGGGGGCCTGACACCGGGGAGCTGTTTTTT
TRBD1,TRBV19,NA,TRBJ1-5,CASSLTGSFNQPQHF,TGTGCCAGTAGTTTGACAGGGAGTTTCAATCAGCCCCAGCATTTT
NA,TRBV12-5,NA,TRBJ2-3,CASGSSPETDTQYF,TGTGCTAGTGGTTCCTCCCCGGAGACAGATACGCAGTATTTT
TRBD1,TRBV7-3,NA,TRBJ1-2,CASSLGQGNGYTF,TGTGCCAGCAGTCTCGGACAGGGGAATGGCTACACCTTC
TRBD1,TRBV15,once,TRBJ2-7,CATSREGQGLGEQYF,TGTGCCACCAGCAGAGAGGGACAGGGGCTCGGAGAGCAGTACTTC
TRBD1,TRBV5-5,NA,TRBJ2-7,CASSRDRAYEQYF,TGTGCCAGCAGCCGGGACAGGGCCTACGAGCAGTACTTC
NA,TRBV5-1,NA,TRBJ2-7,CASSLTGKFEYEQYF,TGCGCCAGCAGCTTGACAGGGAAGTTTGAATACGAGCAGTACTTC
NA,TRBV19,once,TRBJ2-2,CASSVATGELFF,TGTGCCAGTAGCGTAGCCACCGGGGAGCTGTTTTTT
NA,TRBV27,NA,TRBJ2-7,CASSRGQSYEQYF,TGTGCCAGCAGCCGAGGACAGTCCTACGAGCAGTACTTC
TRBD1,TRBV29-1,NA,TRBJ1-6,CSVAGGSYNSPLHF,TGCAGCGTTGCAGGGGGCTCCTATAATTCACCCCTCCACTTT
TRBD2,TRBV7-7,NA,TRBJ2-3,CASSLGVESAGGYDTQYF,TGTGCTAGCAGCTTAGGGGTGGAATCAGCGGGGGGGTACGATACGCAGTATTTT
NA,TRBV6-2/TRBV6-3,NA,TRBJ2-1,CASSTLQGGEQFF,TGTGCCAGCAGTACCCTACAGGGCGGTGAGCAGTTCTTC
TRBD1,TRBV7-3,NA,TRBJ2-2,CASGTGGAMSGELFF,TGTGCCAGCGGGACAGGGGGCGCGATGTCCGGGGAGCTGTTTTTT
NA,TRBV19,NA,TRBJ2-5,CASYSQETQYF,TGTGCCAGTTATAGCCAAGAGACCCAGTACTTC
TRBD1,TRBV18,NA,TRBJ2-4,CASSSRTGIETKNIQYF,TGTGCCAGCTCATCACGGACAGGGATTGAGACCAAAAACATTCAGTACTTC
TRBD1,TRBV6-5,NA,TRBJ1-1,CASRRQGLNTEAFF,TGTGCCAGCAGGAGACAGGGGTTGAACACTGAAGCTTTCTTT
TRBD2,TRBV25-1,few,TRBJ2-7,CASRRDTSVEQYF,TGTGCCAGCAGGAGGGATACTAGCGTCGAGCAGTACTTC
NA,TRBV18,NA,TRBJ2-7,CASSPGQGPYEQYF,TGTGCCAGCTCACCTGGGCAGGGCCCCTACGAGCAGTACTTC
NA,TRBV27,NA,TRBJ1-1,CASSSSRKMNTEAFF,TGTGCCAGCAGTTCCTCGAGAAAGATGAACACTGAAGCTTTCTTT
NA,TRBV5-1,NA,TRBJ2-1,CASTSIIGSDNEQFF,TGCGCCAGCACTTCCATTATCGGGTCCGACAATGAGCAGTTCTTC
NA,TRBV9,NA,TRBJ2-6,CASSVVTGSGANVLTF,TGTGCCAGCAGCGTAGTTACAGGGTCTGGGGCCAACGTCCTGACTTTC
NA,TRBV7-3,NA,TRBJ2-1,CASSLIDNEQFF,TGTGCCAGCAGCTTAATAGACAATGAGCAGTTCTTC
TRBD1,TRBV19,NA,TRBJ1-2,CASSARTGGYGYTF,TGTGCCAGTAGTGCCCGGACAGGGGGCTATGGCTACACCTTC
TRBD2,TRBV7-2,NA,TRBJ2-2,CASSLQLAGGYTGELFF,TGTGCCAGCAGCTTACAACTAGCGGGGGGGTACACCGGGGAGCTGTTTTTT
TRBD2,TRBV11-2,NA,TRBJ2-7,CASSPGLGLAYEQYF,TGTGCCAGCAGCCCGGGGTTAGGACTAGCCTACGAGCAGTACTTC
NA,TRBV7-2,NA,TRBJ1-2,CASSLGLREGRNYGYTF,TGTGCCAGCAGCTTGGGTCTTAGGGAGGGAAGGAACTATGGCTACACCTTC
TRBD1,TRBV11-2,NA,TRBJ1-3,CASSPGTGPSEPGNTIYF,TGTGCCAGCAGCCCCGGGACAGGGCCCAGTGAGCCTGGAAACACCATATATTTT
NA,TRBV29-1,few,TRBJ1-1,CSVDWGGKAFF,TGCAGCGTTGACTGGGGAGGGAAAGCTTTCTTT
TRBD2,TRBV5-6,NA,TRBJ2-7,CASSLGGGFFYEQYF,TGTGCCAGCAGCTTGGGCGGGGGGTTCTTCTACGAGCAGTACTTC
TRBD1,TRBV4-2,NA,TRBJ2-1,CASSLHGQDDEQFF,TGTGCCAGCAGCCTTCACGGACAGGACGATGAGCAGTTCTTC
NA,TRBV2,NA,TRBJ1-1,CASRGAGQRNTEAFF,TGTGCCAGCAGGGGAGCTGGACAGCGAAACACTGAAGCTTTCTTT
NA,TRBV11-2,NA,TRBJ2-2,CASSLPGRIDGELFF,TGTGCCAGCAGCTTACCAGGGAGGATTGACGGGGAGCTGTTTTTT
TRBD1,TRBV7-7,NA,TRBJ2-2,CASSQDRVNGELFF,TGTGCTAGCAGCCAGGACAGGGTAAACGGGGAGCTGTTTTTT
TRBD1,TRBV5-1,NA,TRBJ2-3,CASSLKYRTGDTDTQYF,TGCGCCAGCAGCTTAAAATACAGGACAGGAGACACAGATACGCAGTATTTT
NA,TRBV27,NA,TRBJ2-2,CASSPPMTGEYLRELFF,TGTGCCAGCAGTCCCCCCATGACCGGAGAATATCTTAGGGAGCTGTTTTTT
NA,TRBV11-2,medium-sized,TRBJ2-3,CASSPIGVGDTQYF,TGTGCCAGCAGCCCCATAGGGGTGGGAGATACGCAGTATTTT
NA,TRBV6-6,NA,TRBJ1-2,CASSVGRAHDGYTF,TGTGCCAGCAGTGTCGGCAGGGCGCATGATGGCTACACCTTC
NA,TRBV6-6,NA,TRBJ2-5,CASSPRPAVRGRETQYF,TGTGCCAGCAGTCCTAGGCCCGCGGTAAGGGGCAGGGAGACCCAGTACTTC
NA,TRBV19,few,TRBJ2-7,CASSIGQSYEQYF,TGTGCCAGTAGTATCGGACAGTCCTACGAGCAGTACTTC
TRBD1,TRBV10-1,NA,TRBJ1-5,CASRPQGREGQPQHF,TGCGCCAGCAGACCACAGGGGCGAGAAGGTCAGCCCCAGCATTTT
TRBD1,TRBV19,few,TRBJ2-7,CASSTTGNSYEQYF,TGTGCCAGTAGTACGACAGGGAACTCCTACGAGCAGTACTTC
NA,TRBV18,NA,TRBJ1-2,CASSPVKGVDGYTF,TGTGCCAGCTCACCGGTGAAGGGAGTGGATGGCTACACCTTC
NA,TRBV27,NA,TRBJ1-5,CASSIGGAYSNQPQHF,TGTGCCAGCAGCATTGGGGGGGCCTATAGCAATCAGCCCCAGCATTTT